This T cell receptor beta chain is drawn from a study of CD8 T cells in ankylosing spondylitis. General observations from the study: Within matched ankylosing spondylitis synovial fluid, disease-linked clones were reportedly significantly enriched.

Germline CDR1 SNHLY, CDR2 FYNNEI. The CDR3 is 13 residues long. The V end was cut by 4 bases, the J end by 7 bases, with 14 bases between. Comments on this clonotype: Its antigen remains unknown.

Scientists made TCR beta libraries using quantitative 5'-RACE with molecular barcodes. TCRdb recomputed calls from the 5' RACE reads with MiXCR, one row per CDR3 protein. The profile shows 200,000 to 300,000 distinct CDR3 sequences, 30% to 35% of them singletons. The TCR sequence derives from a male donor with ankylosing spondylitis or in good health (not recorded which). V is TRBV2 and J is TRBJ2-7; either TRBD1 or TRBD2 may fit D (5 bases each). The sequenced material came from blood, either unsorted or a sorted T cell fraction (not recorded which). The CDR3 sequence: CASSGQIRREQYF. In DNA form, the CDR3 reads TGTGCCAGCAGTGGACAGATCCGGAGGGAGCAGTACTTC. The whole variable domain, filled in from reference TRBV2 and TRBJ2-7, reads EPEVTQTPSHQVTQMGQEVILRCVPISNHLYFYWYRQILGQKVEFLVSFYNNEISEKSEIFDDQFSVERPDGSNFTLKIRSTKLEDSAMYFCASSGQIRREQYFGPGTRLTVT.